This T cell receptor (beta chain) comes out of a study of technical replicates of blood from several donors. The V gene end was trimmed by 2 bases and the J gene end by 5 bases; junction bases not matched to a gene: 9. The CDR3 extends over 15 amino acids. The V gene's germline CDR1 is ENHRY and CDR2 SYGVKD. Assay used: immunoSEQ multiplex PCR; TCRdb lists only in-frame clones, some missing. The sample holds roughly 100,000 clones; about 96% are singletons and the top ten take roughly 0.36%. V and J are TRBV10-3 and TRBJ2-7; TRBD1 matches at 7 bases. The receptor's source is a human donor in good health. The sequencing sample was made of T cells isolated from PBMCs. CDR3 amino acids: CAISEIDRAGDEQYF. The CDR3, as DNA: TGTGCCATCAGTGAGATAGACAGGGCGGGTGACGAGCAGTACTTC.